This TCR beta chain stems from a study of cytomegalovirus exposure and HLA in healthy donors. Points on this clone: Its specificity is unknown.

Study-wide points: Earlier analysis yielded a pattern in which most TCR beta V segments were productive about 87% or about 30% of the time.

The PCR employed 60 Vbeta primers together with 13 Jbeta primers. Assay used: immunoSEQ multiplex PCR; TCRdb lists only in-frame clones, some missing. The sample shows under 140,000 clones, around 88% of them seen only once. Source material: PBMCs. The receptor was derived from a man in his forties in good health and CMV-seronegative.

The CDR3 spells CASSFSLSYEQYF. The CDR3 DNA reads TGTGCCAGCAGCTTTTCCCTTTCCTACGAGCAGTACTTC. V is TRBV11-2 and J is TRBJ2-7; D gene unclear. V was shortened by 3 bases and J by 1 base, with 7 bases between the two germline ends. Looked up from germline, CDR1 is SGHAT and CDR2 is FQNNGV. The CDR3 length is 13 residues.